Below, 29 T cell receptor beta chains from the same sample are listed, as sequenced in a study of T cell repertoires in cytomegalovirus infection. TCRdb re-called the reads with MiXCR, one entry per CDR3 protein. The sample lists around 900,000 distinct CDR3 sequences, 30% to 40% seen once, with over 10% in the top ten. The antigens of these receptors remain unknown. Sequencing was performed on cultured CD8+ T cells from PBMCs, taken from culture after CMV antigen stimulation. Receptor source: a human donor in good health (CMV status not recorded). Some clones in this sample may be carry-over from other donors' samples.

Ten or more counts support this clonotype. The chain has TRBV6-5 and TRBJ2-1; possible D gene TRBD2, 6 bases. The CDR3 loop spans 14 amino acids. Trimming removed 5 bases at V and 0 bases at J, with 8 bases between. The germline V gene has CDR1 MNHEY and CDR2 SVGAGI. DNA for the CDR3: TGTGCCAGCAGTGCCGGGAGCTCCTACAATGAGCAGTTCTTC. Protein: CASSAGSSYNEQFF.

The sample holds many counts of this clonotype. The rearrangement uses TRBV12-3 or TRBV12-4 and TRBJ1-5, with D unresolved. This CDR3 has 15 residues. Between the trimmed V and J ends, which lost 6 bases and 1 base, there was a span of 13 bases. CDR3 loop: CASSLEGDSNQPQHF. Here the CDR3 DNA reads TGTGCCAGCAGCTTGGAGGGCGACAGCAATCAGCCCCAGCATTTT.

This clonotype showed up just a few times. The V gene is TRBV7-6, the J gene TRBJ2-1; TRBD2 agrees at 14 bases. Losses at the gene ends were 7 bases for V and 2 bases for J; bases not matched to a gene: 13. Looked up from germline, CDR1 is SGHVS and CDR2 is FNYEAQ. The CDR3 has 19 amino acids. The CDR3 loop is CASNPRTSGGPDPYNEQFF. The CDR3 coding sequence is TGTGCCAGCAACCCCAGGACTAGCGGGGGGCCTGACCCCTACAATGAGCAGTTCTTC.

V is TRBV27 and J is TRBJ2-7; 8 bases fit TRBD1. V dropped 4 bases and J dropped 5; count of bases not matched to a gene: 10. The germline V gene has CDR1 MNHEY and CDR2 SMNVEV (reference sequence). This CDR3 spans 15 amino acids. CDR3 nucleotide sequence: TGTGCCAGCAGTTCGACACCGGACAGGGTGGACGAGCAGTACTTC. Translation gives CASSSTPDRVDEQYF.

The chain employs TRBV6-2 or TRBV6-3 and TRBJ2-1; D is ambiguous. The ends were cut back, 6 bases at V and 8 bases at J, with 14 bases in the middle. Germline V lookup: CDR1 MNHEY, CDR2 SVGEGT. This CDR3 is built from 13 residues. The CDR3 nucleotides read TGTGCCAGCAGCCCCGGTAGCATCTATGAGCAGTTCTTC. Protein sequence: CASSPGSIYEQFF.

The chain combines TRBV20-1 with TRBJ2-3; TRBD2 might be the D (6 bases). V was cut by 7 bases and J by 2 bases, with 16 bases left in between. The CDR3 spans 14 residues. Germline lookup yields CDR1 DFQATT and CDR2 SNEGSKA (reference sequence). CDR3 sequence: CSGLGGVYTDTQYF. For the CDR3, the DNA is TGCAGTGGATTGGGGGGAGTATACACAGATACGCAGTATTTT.

The chain has TRBV20-1 and TRBJ1-3; a weak D match, TRBD1 (5 bases). The CDR3 has 15 residues. With 5 bases removed from V and 0 bases from J, the gap between germline ends came to 14 bases. In germline, CDR1 is DFQATT, CDR2 SNEGSKA (reference sequence). CDR3 nucleotide sequence: TGCAGTGCTGGCCCAACAGGACCCTCTGGAAACACCATATATTTT. Its protein product is CSAGPTGPSGNTIYF.

V gene TRBV14 combines with J gene TRBJ2-2, with D possibly TRBD1 on 6 matching bases. Between the trimmed V and J ends, which lost 2 bases and 4 bases, there was a span of 17 bases. The CDR3 covers 17 residues. Germline CDR1 is SGHDN and CDR2 is FVKESK. CDR3 in DNA: TGTGCCAGCAGCCAACCCAAAAGAACAGGGTCCACCGGGGAGCTGTTTTTT. Amino acids: CASSQPKRTGSTGELFF.

This sequence joins TRBV2 and TRBJ1-3; D remains unclear. This CDR3 is built from 13 residues. The V gene lost 9 bases and the J gene lost 16 bases, with 25 bases spanning the gap. From germline, CDR1 is SNHLY and CDR2 FYNNEI. As DNA, the CDR3 is TGTGCCAGAAAGAACGAGAAGTCAGATCGAGGGTATTTT. Translating it yields CARKNEKSDRGYF.

This clonotype was seen a handful of times. The chain is built from TRBV4-1 and TRBJ2-3, with D uncertain. The CDR3 has 13 residues. With 5 bases removed from V and 4 bases from J, the gap between germline ends came to 10 bases. Per the germline V gene, CDR1 is MGHRA and CDR2 is YSYEKL. This CDR3 reads CASSTTHSDTQYF. Written as DNA, the CDR3 is TGCGCCAGCAGCACCACGCATTCAGATACGCAGTATTTT.

Turning to this clonotype: One end of the junction varies from germline; a read error may be responsible. J is TRBJ1-1 and V is TRBV20-1; D ambiguous. Germline V CDR1 and CDR2: DFQATT, SNEGSKA (reference sequence). The CDR3 is 16 residues long. The CDR3 nucleotides are TGCAGTGCTAGAAGGCGGCTTGGCCGTACGAACACTGAAACTTTCTTT. The encoded protein is CSARRRLGRTNTETFF.

This clonotype was detected only once. The rearrangement joins TRBV2 to TRBJ2-7; D gene uncertain. The V end was cut by 1 base, the J end by 8 bases, with 6 bases between. Germline V gives CDR1 SNHLY, CDR2 FYNNEI. The CDR3 has 11 residues. The CDR3: CASSEGFQQYF. The CDR3 DNA reads TGTGCCAGCAGTGAAGGGTTCCAGCAGTACTTC.

The chain uses TRBV5-4 and TRBJ2-1; D might be TRBD2 (6 bases). V dropped 4 bases and J dropped 8 bases, with 16 bases sitting between them. This CDR3 has 14 residues. Germline loops: CDR1 SGHNT, CDR2 YYREEE (reference sequence). CDR3 protein: CASSPGGVKDEQFF. In nucleotides, the CDR3 is TGTGCCAGCAGCCCTGGAGGGGTGAAGGATGAGCAGTTCTTC. The full variable domain, its missing parts supplied by reference TRBV5-4 and TRBJ2-1, is ETGVTQSPTHLIKTRGQQVTLRCSSQSGHNTVSWYQQALGQGPQFIFQYYREEENGRGNFPPRFSGLQFPNYSSELNVNALELDDSALYLCASSPGGVKDEQFFGPGTRLTVL.

V usage is TRBV6-2 or TRBV6-3 and J usage is TRBJ2-3; TRBD1 might be the D (5 bases). The CDR3 consists of 16 residues. Germline V gene data show CDR1 as MNHEY and CDR2 as SVGEGT. Trimming pared 6 bases from V and 3 bases from J, leaving 19 bases between. CDR3 amino acids: CASSLPKGLWTDTQYF. The CDR3 bases are TGTGCCAGCAGCTTACCGAAGGGGCTTTGGACAGATACGCAGTATTTT.

A few counts support this clonotype. This chain links TRBV4-1 with TRBJ1-1; no clear D gene. This CDR3 spans 14 amino acids. V was clipped by 3 bases and J by 1 base, with 9 bases between them. CDR1 and CDR2 from the germline V gene are MGHRA and YSYEKL. CDR3 loop: CASSHPAGNTEAFF. CDR3 nucleotide sequence: TGCGCCAGCAGCCACCCGGCGGGGAACACTGAAGCTTTCTTT.

The chain links TRBV28 to TRBJ2-5; D tentatively fits TRBD1 or TRBD2 (5 bases each). The CDR3 is 13 amino acids. V shed 8 bases and J shed 5 bases, with 15 bases lying between them. The germline V gene has CDR1 MDHEN and CDR2 SYDVKM. The CDR3 nucleotides are TGTGCCAGCGGGGGTCAGCTTGGGGAGACCCAGTACTTC. Protein product: CASGGQLGETQYF.

In this sample, this clonotype turned up a few times. The V gene is TRBV7-2, the J gene TRBJ2-1, with 13 bases that match TRBD2. V lost 2 bases and J lost 3; bases outside the gene matches: 4. The CDR3 is 17 residues long. CDR1 and CDR2 (germline): SGHTA, FQGNSA. The CDR3, as DNA: TGTGCCAGCAGCTTAACTAGCGGGGGGGCCTTCTACAATGAGCAGTTCTTC. Its protein product is CASSLTSGGAFYNEQFF.

This chain connects TRBV27 to TRBJ2-7; D not resolved. The CDR3 runs to 13 residues. V lost 3 bases and J 5 bases, leaving 11 bases between the germline ends. Germline-derived CDR1 and CDR2 are MNHEY and SMNVEV (reference sequence). This CDR3 reads CASSFDMGNEQYF. The CDR3 DNA reads as TGTGCCAGCAGTTTCGACATGGGGAACGAGCAGTACTTC.

The J gene is TRBJ1-5, the V gene TRBV28; D call uncertain. CDR3 length equals 14 residues. Per the germline V gene, CDR1 is MDHEN and CDR2 is SYDVKM. Trimming removed 6 bases from V and 0 bases from J, with 9 bases in between. Written as DNA, the CDR3 is TGTGCCAGCAGGGGAGGGTTTAGCAATCAGCCCCAGCATTTT. Translated: CASRGGFSNQPQHF.

The V call is TRBV27, the J call TRBJ2-7; D is possibly TRBD1 or TRBD2 (5 bases each). The CDR3 totals 14 residues. Between the trimmed V and J ends, which lost 6 bases and 0 bases, there was a span of 12 bases. In germline, CDR1 is MNHEY, CDR2 SMNVEV (reference sequence). For the CDR3, the DNA is TGTGCCAGCAGGCTCGGGGCAAGCTCCTACGAGCAGTACTTC. Residues: CASRLGASSYEQYF.

Points on this clonotype: One end of the junction is discordant with germline, which a read error may explain. V gene TRBV7-3 combines with J gene TRBJ2-3; no reliable D call. CDR3 length: 13 amino acids. Germline V CDR1 and CDR2: SGHTA, FQGTGA. CDR3 nucleotides: TGTGTCAGCAGCTTTTATAACACAGATACGCAGTATTTT. Its protein is CVSSFYNTDTQYF.

The chain has TRBV15 and TRBJ1-2; TRBD1 might be the D (5 bases). CDR1 is LNHNV and CDR2 is YYDKDF in the germline V gene (reference sequence). V was pared by 3 bases and J by 6 bases, with 23 bases between. This CDR3 is built from 17 residues. The CDR3 here is CATSSEDKTEAGNGYTF. Here the CDR3 DNA reads TGTGCCACCAGCAGCGAAGATAAGACAGAAGCGGGGAATGGCTACACCTTC.

This clonotype was observed a few times. The chain uses TRBV4-2 and TRBJ2-5, with 9 bases lining up with TRBD2. CDR3 length equals 16 residues. The ends lost 0 bases at V and 5 bases at J; junction bases unmatched: 7. Germline CDR1 is LGHNA and CDR2 is YNFKEQ. DNA for the CDR3: TGTGCCAGCAGCCAAGAGAGGCGGGGGGGCCCTGAGACCCAGTACTTC. The encoded protein is CASSQERRGGPETQYF.

The V and J genes are TRBV6-1 and TRBJ1-2, with 8 bases aligning to TRBD1. CDR1 MNHNS and CDR2 SASEGT come from the germline V gene. The CDR3 is made up of 15 amino acids. V shed 2 bases and J 4 bases; nucleotides not matched to a gene: 6. CDR3 in DNA: TGTGCCAGCAGTGAATTTGAGGGGACAGGCTATGGCTACACCTTC. The encoded protein is CASSEFEGTGYGYTF.

This rearrangement joins TRBV27 to TRBJ1-2; TRBD1 matches 9 bases. V lost 3 bases, J lost 8 bases, and 7 bases stayed unmatched. CDR3 length equals 14 residues. Germline V gives CDR1 MNHEY, CDR2 SMNVEV (reference sequence). In DNA form, the CDR3 reads TGTGCCAGCAGTTTCGCCGGGACAGGGAACGGCTACACCTTC. This gives the protein CASSFAGTGNGYTF.

This clonotype was recorded at least ten times. The chain couples TRBV7-2 to TRBJ1-2; tentatively, D is TRBD1 (6 bases). The germline V gene encodes CDR1 SGHTA and CDR2 FQGNSA. This CDR3 is built from 13 residues. V was cut by 5 bases and J by 5 bases, with 12 bases left in between. The CDR3 sequence: CASSPDSLYGYTF. The DNA of the CDR3 is TGTGCCAGCAGCCCGGACAGCCTTTATGGCTACACCTTC.

The chain recombines TRBV6-2 or TRBV6-3 with TRBJ1-2, with D hard to call. CDR3 length: 16 residues. Trimming removed 2 bases at V and 1 base at J, with 14 bases between. Looked up from germline, CDR1 is MNHEY and CDR2 is SVGEGT. Here the CDR3 DNA reads TGTGCCAGCAGTTACGGGGATGGCTTTATTAACTATGGCTACACCTTC. It yields the protein CASSYGDGFINYGYTF.

This clonotype was counted ten times or more. The rearrangement uses TRBV7-2 and TRBJ1-5, with a weak D call TRBD1 (5 bases). The CDR3 has 14 amino acids. Germline CDR1 reads SGHTA; CDR2 reads FQGNSA. V lost 5 bases and J 3 bases, leaving 11 bases between the germline ends. The CDR3: CASSPDRFNQPQHF. CDR3 nucleotide sequence: TGTGCCAGCAGCCCCGACAGATTCAATCAGCCCCAGCATTTT.

The V gene is TRBV27, the J gene TRBJ1-6; maybe TRBD1 (6 bases). This CDR3 has 12 amino acids. Germline V lookup: CDR1 MNHEY, CDR2 SMNVEV (reference sequence). The germline V and J ends were trimmed by 6 bases and 10 bases, with 10 bases remaining between them. CDR3 protein: CASRPGASPLHF. DNA of the CDR3: TGTGCCAGCAGGCCGGGGGCGTCACCCCTCCACTTT.